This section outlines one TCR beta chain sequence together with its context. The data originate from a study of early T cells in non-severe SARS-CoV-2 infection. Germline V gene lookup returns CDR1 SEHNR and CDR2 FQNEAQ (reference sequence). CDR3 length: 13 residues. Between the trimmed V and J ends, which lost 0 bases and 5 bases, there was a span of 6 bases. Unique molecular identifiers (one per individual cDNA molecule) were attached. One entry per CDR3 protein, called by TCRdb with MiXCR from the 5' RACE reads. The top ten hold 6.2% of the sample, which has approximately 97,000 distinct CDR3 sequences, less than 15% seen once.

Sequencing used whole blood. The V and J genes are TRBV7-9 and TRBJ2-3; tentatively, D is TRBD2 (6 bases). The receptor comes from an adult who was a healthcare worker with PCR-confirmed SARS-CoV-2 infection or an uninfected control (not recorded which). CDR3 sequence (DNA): TGTGCCAGCAGCTTAGCGGGGGGAGATACGCAGTATTTT. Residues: CASSLAGGDTQYF.